A selection of T cell receptor beta chains follows, all from one sample in a study of OX40 agonist ivuxolimab in advanced cancers. Produced via immunoSEQ multiplex PCR; TCRdb's table is partial and in-frame only. The sample contains just over 50,000 clones, around 82% of which appear only once. The sample consisted of CD4+ or CD8+ T cells sorted from blood, taken in a trial of the OX40 agonist ivuxolimab. These TCRs come from an adult with an advanced solid tumor such as melanoma, head and neck, liver or kidney cancer. The CDR3 runs from the conserved cysteine through the conserved F or W. The D gene is left open where the match is weak. Rows may omit the clone size; those that give it use once, few, many or a size class.

clone size	J gene	D gene	V gene	CDR3 protein	CDR3 DNA
.	TRBJ2-1	TRBD2	TRBV15	CATRGTSGGAITYNEQFF	TGTGCCACCAGGGGGACTAGCGGGGGGGCAATAACCTACAATGAGCAGTTCTTC
.	TRBJ2-1	TRBD2	TRBV7-8	CASSLVGSGGAYEQFF	TGTGCCAGCAGCTTAGTAGGTAGCGGGGGGGCTTATGAGCAGTTCTTC
.	TRBJ2-3	.	TRBV7-6	CASSLAPPGPVSTDTQYF	TGTGCCAGCAGCTTAGCACCGCCGGGCCCCGTGAGCACAGATACGCAGTATTTT
.	TRBJ2-3	TRBD2	TRBV19	CASSEGSGGAGTDTQYF	TGTGCCAGTAGCGAGGGTAGCGGGGGGGCCGGCACAGATACGCAGTATTTT
medium-sized	TRBJ1-2	TRBD1	TRBV5-6	CASSLVDRARVSGYTF	TGTGCCAGCAGCTTGGTGGACAGGGCCCGGGTATCTGGCTACACCTTC
.	TRBJ2-7	TRBD1	TRBV6-5	CASRTGQERYYEQYF	TGTGCCAGCAGAACCGGACAGGAGAGATACTACGAGCAGTACTTC
.	TRBJ1-1	TRBD1	TRBV6-1	CASSINRGTEAFF	TGTGCCAGCAGTATCAACAGGGGGACTGAAGCTTTCTTT
.	TRBJ1-2	.	TRBV23-1	CASSQSISRLNYGYTF	TGCGCCAGCAGTCAATCTATCAGTCGATTGAACTATGGCTACACCTTC
.	TRBJ1-1	.	TRBV6-6	CASSSATGGEAFF	TGTGCCAGCAGTTCCGCAACGGGGGGCGAAGCTTTCTTT
.	TRBJ1-2	.	TRBV10-3	CAISESIGGRGYTF	TGTGCCATCAGTGAGTCGATTGGGGGACGCGGCTACACCTTC
.	TRBJ1-1	TRBD1	TRBV18	CASSAGQGPTEAFF	TGTGCCAGCTCGGCGGGACAGGGCCCCACTGAAGCTTTCTTT
.	TRBJ1-2	.	TRBV5-1	CASSLPDPYGYTF	TGCGCCAGCAGCTTACCAGACCCCTATGGCTACACCTTC
.	TRBJ1-6	.	TRBV19	CASSIGLSNSPLHF	TGTGCCAGTAGTATCGGACTTAGTAATTCACCCCTCCACTTT
.	TRBJ2-3	TRBD1	TRBV4-1	CASSHFRDRVRTDTQYF	TGCGCCAGCAGCCATTTCCGGGACAGGGTACGCACAGATACGCAGTATTTT
.	TRBJ2-7	.	TRBV7-2	CASSLGTLGEQYF	TGTGCCAGCAGCTTAGGAACGCTGGGCGAGCAGTACTTC
.	TRBJ1-1	TRBD1	TRBV10-3	CAISDGTGQTEAFF	TGTGCCATCAGTGATGGGACAGGGCAGACTGAAGCTTTCTTT
.	TRBJ2-4	.	TRBV6-5	CASRRGGQDIQYF	TGTGCCAGCAGGAGGGGGGGCCAGGACATTCAGTACTTC
.	TRBJ1-2	TRBD1	TRBV9	CASSVFDRVGAYGYTF	TGTGCCAGCAGCGTTTTTGACAGGGTAGGAGCCTATGGCTACACCTTC
.	TRBJ1-4	.	TRBV4-1	CASSQAPGVSNEKLFF	TGCGCCAGCAGCCAAGCCCCAGGGGTCTCTAATGAAAAACTGTTTTTT
once	TRBJ1-1	.	TRBV11-1	CASSLVGGRWNTEAFF	TGTGCCAGCAGCTTAGTTGGTGGGCGGTGGAACACTGAAGCTTTCTTT
.	TRBJ2-1	TRBD2	TRBV5-1	CASSYSLQSGGANEQFF	TGCGCCAGCAGCTACAGCCTCCAATCCGGGGGGGCCAATGAGCAGTTCTTC
once	TRBJ1-1	TRBD1	TRBV6-1	CASSKTGGDTEAFF	TGTGCCAGCAGTAAAACAGGGGGGGACACTGAAGCTTTCTTT
.	TRBJ2-6	.	TRBV27	CASSIGGGNSGANVLTF	TGTGCCAGCAGCATTGGTGGAGGGAACTCTGGGGCCAACGTCCTGACTTTC
few	TRBJ1-5	.	TRBV4-3	CASSQDPWDQPQHF	TGCGCCAGCAGCCAAGATCCTTGGGATCAGCCCCAGCATTTT
.	TRBJ2-1	TRBD2	TRBV7-2	CASSFGLAGGHNEQFF	TGTGCCAGCAGCTTCGGACTAGCGGGGGGACACAATGAGCAGTTCTTC
once	TRBJ2-1	.	TRBV4-3	CASSQDMDNEQFF	TGCGCCAGCAGCCAAGATATGGACAATGAGCAGTTCTTC
.	TRBJ1-5	.	TRBV19	CASSFTSDNQPQHF	TGTGCCAGTAGTTTCACCAGTGACAATCAGCCCCAGCATTTT
.	TRBJ1-1	.	TRBV5-1	CASSLQGNFAEAFF	TGCGCCAGCAGCTTGCAGGGGAATTTCGCTGAAGCTTTCTTT
.	TRBJ2-1	.	TRBV4-3	CASSQEGIPSNEQFF	TGCGCCAGCAGCCAAGAAGGGATCCCAAGCAATGAGCAGTTCTTC
few	TRBJ2-1	TRBD2	TRBV27	CASSYRTSGSYNEQFF	TGTGCCAGCAGTTATCGGACTAGCGGCTCCTACAATGAGCAGTTCTTC
.	TRBJ2-2	.	TRBV27	CASSHASYTGELFF	TGTGCCAGCAGCCACGCCAGTTACACCGGGGAGCTGTTTTTT
.	TRBJ2-1	TRBD2	TRBV7-2	CASSPHGGGINEQFF	TGTGCCAGCAGCCCCCACGGGGGGGGCATAAATGAGCAGTTCTTC
.	TRBJ2-5	TRBD1	TRBV19	CASSPRGRTGEETQYF	TGTGCCAGTAGCCCTCGAGGGCGGACAGGGGAAGAGACCCAGTACTTC
.	TRBJ2-3	TRBD2	TRBV5-6	CASSLRTSGSTDTQYF	TGTGCCAGCAGCTTGCGCACTAGCGGGAGCACAGATACGCAGTATTTT
.	TRBJ1-2	.	TRBV9	CASSPKGGPDYGYTF	TGTGCCAGCAGCCCGAAGGGGGGGCCCGACTATGGCTACACCTTC
once	TRBJ1-5	.	TRBV7-2	CASSLSGSRNQPQHF	TGTGCCAGCAGCTTATCAGGGTCACGCAATCAGCCCCAGCATTTT
.	TRBJ1-4	TRBD1	TRBV5-1	CASSQDRGSTNEKLFF	TGCGCCAGCAGCCAGGACAGGGGTTCAACTAATGAAAAACTGTTTTTT
few	TRBJ1-6	.	TRBV6-5	CASTSTGSYNSPLHF	TGTGCCAGCACCTCGACAGGCTCCTATAATTCACCCCTCCACTTT
few	TRBJ2-2	TRBD2	TRBV29-1	CSATSLAGGTGELFF	TGCAGCGCAACGTCACTAGCGGGGGGGACCGGGGAGCTGTTTTTT
.	TRBJ2-7	.	TRBV18	CASSPAAYEQYF	TGTGCCAGCTCACCGGCAGCCTACGAGCAGTACTTC
.	TRBJ2-1	TRBD2	TRBV4-3	CASSSYLGSGDYNEQFF	TGCGCCAGCAGCTCCTACTTAGGTAGCGGGGACTACAATGAGCAGTTCTTC
.	TRBJ2-5	.	TRBV7-9	CASSPPKRETQYF	TGTGCCAGCAGCCCGCCCAAGCGGGAGACCCAGTACTTC
.	TRBJ2-5	.	TRBV9	CASSPTRGETQYF	TGTGCCAGCAGCCCGACTAGGGGCGAGACCCAGTACTTC
.	TRBJ2-7	.	TRBV15	CATRGKNLLNGSILSYEQYF	TGTGCCACCAGAGGAAAAAATCTACTAAACGGGTCAATTCTCTCCTACGAGCAGTACTTC
.	TRBJ2-3	TRBD2	TRBV19	CASRPTSGGPDTQYF	TGTGCCAGTAGACCGACTAGCGGGGGCCCAGATACGCAGTATTTT
.	TRBJ2-1	TRBD2	TRBV6-1	CASRADGGVGEQFF	TGTGCCAGCAGAGCGGACGGGGGGGTCGGTGAGCAGTTCTTC
once	TRBJ2-2	.	TRBV6-4	CASSPSLNTGELFF	TGTGCCAGCAGTCCCAGTTTGAACACCGGGGAGCTGTTTTTT